Below are 5 T cell receptor beta chains sequenced from a single sample in a study of vaccination effects on CD4 cells after COVID-19. Their antigen targets remain unknown. Under the ViraFEST assay, PBMC were stimulated with viral peptide pools so that antigen-specific CD4+ T cells expanded. Sequencing was performed afterwards. Culture lasted 10 days before CD4+ T cell isolation. This individual tested PCR-positive for SARS-CoV-2 infection between March and December 2020. TCRdb's copy holds only in-frame clones and misses some; the assay was immunoSEQ multiplex PCR. In the table there are nearly 45,000 clones, around 74% of which are singletons. The material was CD4+ T cells from PBMCs cultured with a peptide pool, obtained before COVID-19 vaccination. Receptor source: a human donor who had a prior SARS-CoV-2 infection.

The chain uses TRBV7-9 and TRBJ1-5, with a possible D match to TRBD1 (6 bases). This CDR3 has 12 amino acids. The germline V and J ends were trimmed by 6 bases and 6 bases, with 9 bases remaining between them. Germline CDR1 SEHNR, CDR2 FQNEAQ (reference sequence). The CDR3 sequence: CASSLQGQPQHF. CDR3 nucleotide sequence: TGTGCCAGCAGTTTACAGGGTCAGCCCCAGCATTTT.

This clone was seen many times. The genes are TRBV6-6 and TRBJ2-7, with D possibly being TRBD1 or TRBD2 (5 bases each). CDR1 and CDR2 from the germline V gene are MNHNY and SVGAGI (reference sequence). V lost 2 bases, J lost 3 bases, and 17 bases lay in between. The CDR3 length is 16 residues. This CDR3 reads CASSYPRGGYFYEQYF. The CDR3 DNA reads as TGTGCCAGCAGTTACCCCCGGGGCGGGTATTTCTACGAGCAGTACTTC.

The chain has TRBV7-3 and TRBJ1-5; 7 bases are shared with TRBD1. The V gene's germline CDR1 is SGHTA and CDR2 FQGTGA. Germline trimming cut 0 bases from V and 2 bases from J; bases unmatched to any gene: 1. This CDR3 has 15 amino acids. The CDR3 DNA is TGTGCCAGCAGCTTAACCGGGACAGGCAATCAGCCCCAGCATTTT. Its translation: CASSLTGTGNQPQHF.

This rearrangement joins TRBV18 to TRBJ2-2; 7 bases are shared with TRBD1. V trimming: 4 bases; J trimming: 0 bases; junction bases outside the gene matches: 5. CDR3 size: 16 residues. The germline V gene encodes CDR1 KGHSH and CDR2 LQKENI. CDR3 sequence: CASSLTGTANTGELFF. The CDR3 nucleotides read TGTGCCAGCTCACTGACCGGGACAGCGAACACCGGGGAGCTGTTTTTT.

The chain employs TRBV11-2 and TRBJ2-5, with TRBD1 matching 7 bases. The CDR3 extends over 16 amino acids. Unmatched junction bases numbered 10, after V lost 1 base and J lost 5 bases. CDR1 SGHAT and CDR2 FQNNGV come from the germline V gene. CDR3 loop: CASSLGDQGEQETQYF. The CDR3 DNA reads as TGTGCCAGCAGCTTAGGGGATCAGGGGGAGCAGGAGACCCAGTACTTC.